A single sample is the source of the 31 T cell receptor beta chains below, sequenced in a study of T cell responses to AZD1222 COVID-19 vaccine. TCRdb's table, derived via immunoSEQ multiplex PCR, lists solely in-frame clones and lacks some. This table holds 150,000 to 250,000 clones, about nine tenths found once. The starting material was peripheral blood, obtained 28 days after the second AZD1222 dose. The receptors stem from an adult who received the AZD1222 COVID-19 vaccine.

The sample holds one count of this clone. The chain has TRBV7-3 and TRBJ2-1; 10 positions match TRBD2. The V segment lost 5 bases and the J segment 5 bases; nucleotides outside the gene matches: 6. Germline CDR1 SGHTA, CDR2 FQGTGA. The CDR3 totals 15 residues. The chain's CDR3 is CASSVAAGGHNEQFF. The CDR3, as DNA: TGTGCCAGCAGCGTCGCAGCGGGAGGGCACAATGAGCAGTTCTTC.

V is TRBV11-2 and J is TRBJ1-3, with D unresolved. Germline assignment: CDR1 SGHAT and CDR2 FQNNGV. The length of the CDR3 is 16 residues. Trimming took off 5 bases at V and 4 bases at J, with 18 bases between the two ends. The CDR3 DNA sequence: TGTGCCAGCAGCCTCGACTCCTTCGGGGAGGGAAACACCATATATTTT. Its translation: CASSLDSFGEGNTIYF. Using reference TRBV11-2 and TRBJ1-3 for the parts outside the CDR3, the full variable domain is EAGVAQSPRYKIIEKRQSVAFWCNPISGHATLYWYQQILGQGPKLLIQFQNNGVVDDSQLPKDRFSAERLKGVDSTLKIQPAKLEDSAVYLCASSLDSFGEGNTIYFGEGSWLTVV.

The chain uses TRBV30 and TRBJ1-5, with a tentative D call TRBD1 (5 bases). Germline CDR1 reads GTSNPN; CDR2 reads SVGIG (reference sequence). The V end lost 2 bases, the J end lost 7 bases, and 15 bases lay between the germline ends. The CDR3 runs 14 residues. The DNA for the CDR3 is TGTGCCTGGAGTCCTGTTGGGGCGGGACAGCCCCAGCATTTT. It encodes CAWSPVGAGQPQHF.

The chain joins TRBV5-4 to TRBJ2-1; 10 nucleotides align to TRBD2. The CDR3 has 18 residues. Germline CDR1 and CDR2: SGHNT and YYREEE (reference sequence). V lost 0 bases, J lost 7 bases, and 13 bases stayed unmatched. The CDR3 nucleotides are TGTGCCAGCAGCTTGGCCTCTAAACTAGCGGGATCCCCTAATGAGCAGTTCTTC. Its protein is CASSLASKLAGSPNEQFF.

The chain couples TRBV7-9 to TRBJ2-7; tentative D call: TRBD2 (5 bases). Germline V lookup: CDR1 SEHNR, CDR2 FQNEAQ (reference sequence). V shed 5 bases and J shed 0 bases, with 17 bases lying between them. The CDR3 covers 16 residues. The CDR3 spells CASSPWGWAGSYEQYF. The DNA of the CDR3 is TGTGCCAGCAGCCCCTGGGGTTGGGCGGGCTCCTACGAGCAGTACTTC.

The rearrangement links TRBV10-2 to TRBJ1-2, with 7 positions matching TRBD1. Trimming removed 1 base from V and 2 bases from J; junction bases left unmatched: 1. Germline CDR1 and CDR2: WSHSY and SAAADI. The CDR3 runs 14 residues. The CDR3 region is CASSELGQNYGYTF. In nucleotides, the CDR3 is TGCGCCAGCAGTGAGTTGGGACAGAACTATGGCTACACCTTC.

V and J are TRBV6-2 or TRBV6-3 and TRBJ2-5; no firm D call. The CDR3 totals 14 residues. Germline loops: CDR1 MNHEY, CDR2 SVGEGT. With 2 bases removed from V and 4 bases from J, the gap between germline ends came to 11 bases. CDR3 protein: CASSYRPPGETQYF. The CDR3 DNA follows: TGTGCCAGCAGTTACCGGCCCCCCGGAGAGACCCAGTACTTC.

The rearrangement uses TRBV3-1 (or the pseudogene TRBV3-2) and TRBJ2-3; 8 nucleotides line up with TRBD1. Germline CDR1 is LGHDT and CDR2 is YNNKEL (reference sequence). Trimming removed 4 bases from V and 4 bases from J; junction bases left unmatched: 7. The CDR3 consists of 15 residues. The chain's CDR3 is CASSRTGSPADTQYF. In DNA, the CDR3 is TGTGCCAGCAGCCGGACAGGGAGTCCCGCAGATACGCAGTATTTT.

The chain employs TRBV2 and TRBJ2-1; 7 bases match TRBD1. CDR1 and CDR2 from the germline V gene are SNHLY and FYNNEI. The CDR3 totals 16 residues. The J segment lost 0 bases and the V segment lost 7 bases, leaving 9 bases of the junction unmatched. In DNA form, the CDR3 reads TGTGCCAGCATGCCGGGACAGACAAGCTCCTACAATGAGCAGTTCTTC. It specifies CASMPGQTSSYNEQFF. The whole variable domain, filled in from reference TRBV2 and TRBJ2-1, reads EPEVTQTPSHQVTQMGQEVILRCVPISNHLYFYWYRQILGQKVEFLVSFYNNEISEKSEIFDDQFSVERPDGSNFTLKIRSTKLEDSAMYFCASMPGQTSSYNEQFFGPGTRLTVL.

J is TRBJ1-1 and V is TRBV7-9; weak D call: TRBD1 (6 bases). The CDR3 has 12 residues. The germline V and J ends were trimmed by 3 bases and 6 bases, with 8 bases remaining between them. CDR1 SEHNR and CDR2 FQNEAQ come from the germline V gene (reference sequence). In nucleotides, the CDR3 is TGTGCCAGCAGCTTGGACAGACCTGAAGCTTTCTTT. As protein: CASSLDRPEAFF.

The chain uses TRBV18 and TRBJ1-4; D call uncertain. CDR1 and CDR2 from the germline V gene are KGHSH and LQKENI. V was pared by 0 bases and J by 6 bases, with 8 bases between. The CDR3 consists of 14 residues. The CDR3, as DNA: TGTGCCAGCTCACCACCAGGGAAAGATGAAAAACTGTTTTTT. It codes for CASSPPGKDEKLFF.

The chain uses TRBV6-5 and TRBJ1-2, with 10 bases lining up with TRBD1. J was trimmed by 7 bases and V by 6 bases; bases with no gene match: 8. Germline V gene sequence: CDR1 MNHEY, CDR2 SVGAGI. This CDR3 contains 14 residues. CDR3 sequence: CASREGQGIGGYTF. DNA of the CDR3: TGTGCCAGCAGAGAGGGACAGGGGATAGGTGGCTACACCTTC.

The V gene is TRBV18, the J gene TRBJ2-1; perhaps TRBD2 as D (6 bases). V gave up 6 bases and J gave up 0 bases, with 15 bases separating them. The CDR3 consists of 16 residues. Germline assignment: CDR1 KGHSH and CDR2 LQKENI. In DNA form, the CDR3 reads TGTGCCAGCTCCCCTCTAGCGACAGTCTCCTACAATGAGCAGTTCTTC. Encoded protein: CASSPLATVSYNEQFF.

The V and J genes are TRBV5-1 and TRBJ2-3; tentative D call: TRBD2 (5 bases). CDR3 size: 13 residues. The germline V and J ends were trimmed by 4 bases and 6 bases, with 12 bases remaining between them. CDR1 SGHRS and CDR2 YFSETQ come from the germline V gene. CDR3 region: CASSTLLGDTQYF. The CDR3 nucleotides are TGCGCCAGCAGCACACTACTAGGGGATACGCAGTATTTT. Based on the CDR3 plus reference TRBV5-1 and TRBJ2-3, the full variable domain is KAGVTQTPRYLIKTRGQQVTLSCSPISGHRSVSWYQQTPGQGLQFLFEYFSETQRNKGNFPGRFSGRQFSNSRSEMNVSTLELGDSALYLCASSTLLGDTQYFGPGTRLTVL.

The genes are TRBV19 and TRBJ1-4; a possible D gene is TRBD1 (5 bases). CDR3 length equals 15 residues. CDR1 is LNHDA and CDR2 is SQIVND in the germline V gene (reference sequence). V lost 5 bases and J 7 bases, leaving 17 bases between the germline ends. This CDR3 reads CASSVTRERGEKLFF. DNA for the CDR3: TGTGCCAGTAGTGTGACCAGGGAGAGGGGTGAAAAACTGTTTTTT.

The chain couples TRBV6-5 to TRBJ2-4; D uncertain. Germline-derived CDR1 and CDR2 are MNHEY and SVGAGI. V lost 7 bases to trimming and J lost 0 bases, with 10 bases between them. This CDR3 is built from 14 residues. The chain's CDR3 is CASIESIAKNIQYF. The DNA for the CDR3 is TGTGCCAGCATAGAGTCCATAGCCAAAAACATTCAGTACTTC.

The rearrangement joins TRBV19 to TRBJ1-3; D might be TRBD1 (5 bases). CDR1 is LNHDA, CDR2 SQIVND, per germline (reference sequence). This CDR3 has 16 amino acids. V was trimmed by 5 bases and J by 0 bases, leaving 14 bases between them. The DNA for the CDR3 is TGTGCCAGTAGTCTCGGGACCCGGTACTCTGGAAACACCATATATTTT. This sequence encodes CASSLGTRYSGNTIYF.

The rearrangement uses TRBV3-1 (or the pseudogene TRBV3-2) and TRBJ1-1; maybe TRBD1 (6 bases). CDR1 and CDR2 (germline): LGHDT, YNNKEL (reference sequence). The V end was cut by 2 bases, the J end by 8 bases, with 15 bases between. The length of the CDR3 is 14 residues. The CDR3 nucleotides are TGTGCCAGCAGCCAACTTCAGGGGCCGAGGGAAGCTTTCTTT. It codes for CASSQLQGPREAFF.

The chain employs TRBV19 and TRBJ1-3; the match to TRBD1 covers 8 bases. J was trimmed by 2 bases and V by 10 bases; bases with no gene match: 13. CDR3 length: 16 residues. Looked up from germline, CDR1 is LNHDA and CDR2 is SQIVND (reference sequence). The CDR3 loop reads CATIRTGQVPGNTIYF. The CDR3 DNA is TGTGCCACCATTCGGACAGGGCAAGTACCTGGAAACACCATATATTTT.

CDR3 in amino acids: CASRQGATDTQYF. In DNA form, the CDR3 reads TGTGCCAGCAGACAGGGGGCCACAGATACGCAGTATTTT. The chain recombines TRBV6-5 with TRBJ2-3; 9 bases match TRBD1. The J segment lost 2 bases and the V segment lost 6 bases, leaving 0 bases of the junction unmatched. The germline V gene encodes CDR1 MNHEY and CDR2 SVGAGI. This CDR3 is built from 13 residues.

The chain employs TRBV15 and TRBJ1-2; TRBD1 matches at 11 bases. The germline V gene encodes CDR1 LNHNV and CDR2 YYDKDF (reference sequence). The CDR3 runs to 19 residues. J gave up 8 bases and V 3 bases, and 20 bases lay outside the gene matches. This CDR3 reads CATSRWAGRTGGPPEGYTF. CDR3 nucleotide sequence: TGTGCCACCAGCAGGTGGGCTGGTCGGACAGGGGGCCCCCCGGAAGGCTACACCTTC. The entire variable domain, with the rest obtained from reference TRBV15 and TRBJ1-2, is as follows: DAMVIQNPRYQVTQFGKPVTLSCSQTLNHNVMYWYQQKSSQAPKLLFHYYDKDFNNEADTPDNFQSRRPNTSFCFLDIRSPGLGDTAMYLCATSRWAGRTGGPPEGYTFGSGTRLTVV.

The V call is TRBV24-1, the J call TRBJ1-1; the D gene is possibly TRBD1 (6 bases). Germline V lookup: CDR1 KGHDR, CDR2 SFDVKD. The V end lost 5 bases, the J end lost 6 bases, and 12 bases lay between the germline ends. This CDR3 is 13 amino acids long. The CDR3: CATSGGAAPEAFF. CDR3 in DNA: TGTGCCACCAGTGGGGGGGCAGCCCCTGAAGCTTTCTTT.

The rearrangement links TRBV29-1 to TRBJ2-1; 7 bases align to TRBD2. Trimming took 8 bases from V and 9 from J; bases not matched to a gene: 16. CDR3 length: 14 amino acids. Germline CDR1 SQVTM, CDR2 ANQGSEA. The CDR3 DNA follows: TGCAGCCTCCAGGGAGTGGGAGGGCCGCTTGAGCAGTTCTTC. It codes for CSLQGVGGPLEQFF.

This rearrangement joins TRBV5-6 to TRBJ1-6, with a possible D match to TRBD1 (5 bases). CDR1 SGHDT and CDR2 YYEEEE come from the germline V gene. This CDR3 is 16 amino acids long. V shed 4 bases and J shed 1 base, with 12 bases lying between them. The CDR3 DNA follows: TGTGCCAGCAGCAATACAGGTGGGTCCTATAATTCACCCCTCCACTTT. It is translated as CASSNTGGSYNSPLHF.

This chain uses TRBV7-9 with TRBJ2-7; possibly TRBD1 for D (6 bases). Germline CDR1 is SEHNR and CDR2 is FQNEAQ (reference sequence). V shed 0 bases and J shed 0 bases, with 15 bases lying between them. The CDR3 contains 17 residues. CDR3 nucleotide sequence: TGTGCCAGCAGCTTAGCTGGGGGCACGAGAGTCTCCTACGAGCAGTACTTC. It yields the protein CASSLAGGTRVSYEQYF.

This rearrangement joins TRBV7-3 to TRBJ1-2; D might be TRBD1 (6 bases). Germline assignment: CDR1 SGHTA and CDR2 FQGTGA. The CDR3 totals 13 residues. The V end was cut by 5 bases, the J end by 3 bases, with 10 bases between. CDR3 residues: CASSRPGDYGYTF. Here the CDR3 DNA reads TGTGCCAGCAGCCGACCAGGGGACTATGGCTACACCTTC.

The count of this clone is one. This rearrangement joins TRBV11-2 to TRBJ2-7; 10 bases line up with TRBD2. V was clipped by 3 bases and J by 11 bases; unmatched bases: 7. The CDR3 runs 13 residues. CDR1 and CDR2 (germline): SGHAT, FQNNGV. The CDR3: CASSFALAGVEYF. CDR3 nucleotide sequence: TGTGCCAGCAGCTTCGCTCTAGCGGGAGTTGAGTACTTC.

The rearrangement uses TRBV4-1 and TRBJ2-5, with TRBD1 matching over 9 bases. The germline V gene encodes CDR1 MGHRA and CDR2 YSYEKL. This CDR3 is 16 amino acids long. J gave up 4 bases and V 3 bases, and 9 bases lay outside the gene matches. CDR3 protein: CASSQSPGQGGETQYF. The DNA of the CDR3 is TGCGCCAGCAGCCAGTCACCGGGACAGGGAGGAGAGACCCAGTACTTC.

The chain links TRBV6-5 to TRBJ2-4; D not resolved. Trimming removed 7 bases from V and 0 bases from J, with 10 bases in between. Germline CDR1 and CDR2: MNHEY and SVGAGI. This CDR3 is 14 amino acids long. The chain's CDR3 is CASTLAIAKNIQYF. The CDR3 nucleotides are TGTGCCAGCACCCTCGCCATAGCCAAAAACATTCAGTACTTC.

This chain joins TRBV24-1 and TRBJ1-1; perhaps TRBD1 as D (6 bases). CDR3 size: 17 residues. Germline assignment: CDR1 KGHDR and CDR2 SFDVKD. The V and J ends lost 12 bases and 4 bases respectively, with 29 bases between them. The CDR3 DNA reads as TGTGCCCCGCACCACGTTAAACAGGGTGATGGACCCACTGAAGCTTTCTTT. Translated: CAPHHVKQGDGPTEAFF.

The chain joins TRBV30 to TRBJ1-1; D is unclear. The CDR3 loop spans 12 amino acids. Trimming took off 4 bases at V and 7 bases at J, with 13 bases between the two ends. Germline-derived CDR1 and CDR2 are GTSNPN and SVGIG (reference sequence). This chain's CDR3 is CAWNVRAFEAFF. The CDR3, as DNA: TGTGCCTGGAATGTGAGGGCCTTTGAAGCTTTCTTT.